This T cell receptor (beta chain) was identified in a study of CD8 T cells in ankylosing spondylitis. Libraries for TCR beta were made by quantitative 5'-RACE with molecular barcodes. One entry per CDR3 protein, called by TCRdb with MiXCR from the 5' RACE reads. This sample yields more than 500,000 distinct CDR3 sequences, of which roughly 5% are seen a single time; around 3.5% belongs to the top ten. Germline CDR1 SGHAT, CDR2 FQNNGV. V lost 4 bases to trimming and J lost 2 bases; unmatched junction nucleotides: 4. CDR3 length equals 15 residues. Worth noting for this clonotype: Antigen specificity is unknown.

Study-level results: Fewer than 10 highly homologous variants formed a TCR beta motif that appeared characteristic of ankylosing spondylitis blood. The study looked at matched synovial fluid samples from ankylosing spondylitis patients. Disease-linked clones were reported to be significantly enriched there. Disease-linked clones, CD8+, were relatively rare in peripheral blood. Past studies reported some motif variants in reactive arthritis synovial fluid and blood.

Input material: blood, either unsorted or a sorted T cell fraction (not recorded which). The receptor's source is a male donor with ankylosing spondylitis. The chain recombines TRBV11-2 with TRBJ2-3; 9 nucleotides match TRBD1. The CDR3 protein is CASSSWTGATDTQYF. CDR3 DNA: TGTGCCAGCAGCTCCTGGACAGGGGCCACAGATACGCAGTATTTT. Full variable domain (remainder filled in from reference TRBV11-2 and TRBJ2-3): EAGVAQSPRYKIIEKRQSVAFWCNPISGHATLYWYQQILGQGPKLLIQFQNNGVVDDSQLPKDRFSAERLKGVDSTLKIQPAKLEDSAVYLCASSSWTGATDTQYFGPGTRLTVL.